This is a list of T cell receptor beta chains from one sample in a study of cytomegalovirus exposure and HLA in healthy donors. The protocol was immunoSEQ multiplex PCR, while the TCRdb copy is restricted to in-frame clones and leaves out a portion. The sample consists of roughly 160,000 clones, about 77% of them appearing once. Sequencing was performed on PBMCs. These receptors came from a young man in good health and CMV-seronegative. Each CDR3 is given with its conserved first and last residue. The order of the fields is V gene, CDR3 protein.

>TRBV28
CASSFRGGRGENIQYF
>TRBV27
CASSLGQNYGYTF
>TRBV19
CAVRDGGIGNEQFF
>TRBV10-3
CAISTTSGGSYNEQFF
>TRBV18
CASSLRTAYQYEQYF
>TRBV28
CASTITGPGHPGDGQYF
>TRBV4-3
CASSQQGAEGNEQFF
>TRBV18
CASSPRTANTEAFF
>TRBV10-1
CASSDGGGTDTQYF
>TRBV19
CASSSEFISGNTIYF
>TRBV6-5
CASSYSRLANEKLFF
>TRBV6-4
CASSPDRANTEAFF
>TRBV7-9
CASSLEAVSGTQYF
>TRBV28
CASSLGTLNEKLFF
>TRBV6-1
CASSVGQGVYQPQHF
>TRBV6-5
CASSYSAWADQETQYF
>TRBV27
CASSLGQEYEQYF
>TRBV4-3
CASSRGRGSPQHF
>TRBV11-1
CASSPDTAYEQYF
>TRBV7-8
CASSLAPRGQRNTEAFF
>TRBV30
CAWSGPSQETQYF
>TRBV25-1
CASSESGGRYEQYF
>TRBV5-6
CASSLGGASGRAGANVLTF
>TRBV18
CASSPRLAGGPDTGELFF
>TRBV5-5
CASSPWQEGFYEQYF
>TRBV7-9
CASSPVPLAGVGEQYF
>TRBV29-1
CSVARTGGTGELFF